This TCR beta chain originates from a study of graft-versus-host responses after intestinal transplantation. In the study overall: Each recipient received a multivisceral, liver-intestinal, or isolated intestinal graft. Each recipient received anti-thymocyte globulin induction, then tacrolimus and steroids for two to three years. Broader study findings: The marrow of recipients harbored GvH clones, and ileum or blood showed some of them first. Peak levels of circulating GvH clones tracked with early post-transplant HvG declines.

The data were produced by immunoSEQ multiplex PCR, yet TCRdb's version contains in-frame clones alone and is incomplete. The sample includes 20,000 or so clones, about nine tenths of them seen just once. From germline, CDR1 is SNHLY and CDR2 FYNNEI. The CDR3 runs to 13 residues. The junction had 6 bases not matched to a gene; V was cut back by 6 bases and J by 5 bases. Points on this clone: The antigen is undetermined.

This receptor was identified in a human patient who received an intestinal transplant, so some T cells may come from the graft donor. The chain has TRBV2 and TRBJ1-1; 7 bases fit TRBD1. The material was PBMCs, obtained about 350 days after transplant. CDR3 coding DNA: TGTGCCAGCAGAAAGGGGGCGGAAACTGAAGCTTTCTTT. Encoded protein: CASRKGAETEAFF. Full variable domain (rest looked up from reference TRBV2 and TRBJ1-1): EPEVTQTPSHQVTQMGQEVILRCVPISNHLYFYWYRQILGQKVEFLVSFYNNEISEKSEIFDDQFSVERPDGSNFTLKIRSTKLEDSAMYFCASRKGAETEAFFGQGTRLTVV.